These 17 T cell receptor beta chains came from one sample sequenced in a study of T cell responses to AZD1222 COVID-19 vaccine (dated by TCRdb to about 2021). The time point label, read with the paper, signifies: baseline before first vaccination. Receptors were amplified or captured by the immunoSEQ multiplex PCR assay. Held by TCRdb, this immuneACCESS table contains in-frame sequences only and omits some clones. Under half of the omission traces to an unresolved V gene where checked; the cause of the rest is unknown. The sample table contains about 95,000 clones; only one count was recorded for about 89% of them. 3.7% of the sample goes to the ten largest clones. The sequences come from peripheral blood, collected on day 0 of AZD1222 vaccination. These receptors were taken from an adult in good health.

The chain couples TRBV5-1 to TRBJ2-1, with 13 bases lining up with TRBD2. Per the germline V gene, CDR1 is SGHRS and CDR2 is YFSETQ. The CDR3 loop spans 17 amino acids. V dropped 4 bases and J dropped 3; count of bases not matched to a gene: 7. CDR3 in amino acids: CASSMGLAGFGYNEQFF. The DNA of the CDR3 is TGCGCCAGCAGCATGGGACTAGCGGGGTTCGGCTACAATGAGCAGTTCTTC.

The CDR3 bases are TGTGCCAGCAGCCAAGCCCTCTACGAGCAGTACTTC. Protein: CASSQALYEQYF. The genes are TRBV14 and TRBJ2-7; D is unclear. The CDR3 has 12 amino acids. Deletions cut 1 base from V and 3 bases from J, with 4 bases between. CDR1 is SGHDN, CDR2 FVKESK, per germline.

Concerning this clone itself: Other nucleotide sequences in the sample specify the same CDR3. V is TRBV5-1 and J is TRBJ2-5; TRBD2 matches 13 bases. Germline V CDR1 and CDR2: SGHRS, YFSETQ. CDR3 size: 15 residues. V gave up 3 bases and J gave up 2 bases; unmatched junction bases: 1. For the CDR3, the DNA is TGCGCCAGCAGCTGGACTAGCGGGGGACAAGAGACCCAGTACTTC. Translation: CASSWTSGGQETQYF.

The rearrangement links TRBV5-5 to TRBJ1-5; 12 bases fit TRBD1. Trimming at V came to 5 bases and at J to 7 bases, leaving 13 bases not matched to a gene. The V gene's germline CDR1 is SGHKS and CDR2 YYEKEE (reference sequence). This CDR3 is 17 amino acids long. The CDR3 region has the DNA TGTGCCAGCAGTCCCCGTGCGGGACAGGGGGCCGGGCAGCCCCAGCATTTT. Its protein is CASSPRAGQGAGQPQHF.

Only one count was recorded for this clone. This rearrangement joins TRBV7-9 to TRBJ1-1; D uncertain. This CDR3 comprises 12 residues. Trimming stripped 3 bases from V and 1 base from J, with 3 bases between. Germline-derived CDR1 and CDR2 are SEHNR and FQNEAQ (reference sequence). In DNA, the CDR3 is TGTGCCAGCAGCTTCCCGAACACTGAAGCTTTCTTT. Protein sequence: CASSFPNTEAFF.

The chain employs TRBV18 and TRBJ2-1, with D possibly TRBD1 on 5 matching bases. Germline V gives CDR1 KGHSH, CDR2 LQKENI. This CDR3 contains 13 residues. Trimming left V 3 bases short and J 9 bases short, with 12 bases between. CDR3 nucleotides: TGTGCCAGCTCACCTACCCTCCAGGGTGAGCAGTTCTTC. Translation: CASSPTLQGEQFF. Using reference TRBV18 and TRBJ2-1 for the parts outside the CDR3, the full variable domain is NAGVMQNPRHLVRRRGQEARLRCSPMKGHSHVYWYRQLPEEGLKFMVYLQKENIIDESGMPKERFSAEFPKEGPSILRIQQVVRGDSAAYFCASSPTLQGEQFFGPGTRLTVL.

The sample holds one count of this clone. J is TRBJ2-7 and V is TRBV7-6; tentative D call: TRBD1 (5 bases). V gave up 0 bases and J gave up 7 bases, with 13 bases separating them. The CDR3 extends over 14 amino acids. Germline loops: CDR1 SGHVS, CDR2 FNYEAQ. The CDR3 reads CASSLAGAALEQYF. In nucleotides, the CDR3 is TGTGCCAGCAGCTTAGCTGGGGCCGCTTTGGAGCAGTACTTC.

V and J are TRBV20-1 and TRBJ1-6, with 7 bases aligning to TRBD1. This CDR3 region has 13 residues. Germline CDR1 and CDR2: DFQATT and SNEGSKA (reference sequence). The V segment lost 3 bases and the J segment 10 bases; nucleotides outside the gene matches: 6. The CDR3 loop reads CSASRDSSSPLHF. The CDR3 DNA sequence: TGCAGTGCTAGTCGGGACAGCAGCTCACCCCTCCACTTT.

The chain employs TRBV2 and TRBJ1-5; tentatively, D is TRBD1 (5 bases). Per germline, CDR1 SNHLY and CDR2 FYNNEI. Trimming took 3 bases from V and 1 from J, leaving 10 bases between them. This CDR3 has 15 amino acids. The CDR3 DNA sequence: TGTGCCAGCAGTGACCCAGGGCGAAGCAATCAGCCCCAGCATTTT. Amino acid sequence: CASSDPGRSNQPQHF.

The rearrangement links TRBV28 to TRBJ1-1; D may be TRBD1 (6 bases). The V end was cut by 5 bases, the J end by 3 bases, with 10 bases between. Germline CDR1 reads MDHEN; CDR2 reads SYDVKM. The CDR3 spans 13 residues. The CDR3 loop reads CASSLGQHTEAFF. The CDR3 region has the DNA TGTGCCAGCAGTCTGGGACAACACACTGAAGCTTTCTTT. The complete variable domain, with remaining parts taken from reference TRBV28 and TRBJ1-1, reads DVKVTQSSRYLVKRTGEKVFLECVQDMDHENMFWYRQDPGLGLRLIYFSYDVKMKEKGDIPEGYSVSREKKERFSLILESASTNQTSMYLCASSLGQHTEAFFGQGTRLTVV.

This chain links TRBV18 with TRBJ1-2; D perhaps matches TRBD1 (6 bases). Trimming stripped 3 bases from V and 6 bases from J, with 11 bases between. The CDR3 is 13 residues long. CDR1 is KGHSH, CDR2 LQKENI, per germline. The CDR3 sequence is CASSPRGTDGYTF. The CDR3 nucleotides are TGTGCCAGCTCACCGAGGGGGACCGATGGCTACACCTTC.

The CDR3 coding sequence is TGCGCCAGCAGCCAAGATAGGTACGAGCAGTACTTC. It yields the protein CASSQDRYEQYF. The chain couples TRBV4-1 to TRBJ2-7; D unclear. The V end lost 0 bases, the J end lost 4 bases, and 4 bases lay between the germline ends. In germline, CDR1 is MGHRA, CDR2 YSYEKL. The CDR3 is 12 amino acids.

The chain couples TRBV2 to TRBJ2-1; 10 positions match TRBD1. V lost 5 bases, J lost 7 bases, and 8 bases stayed unmatched. The germline V gene has CDR1 SNHLY and CDR2 FYNNEI. This CDR3 spans 15 amino acids. DNA of the CDR3: TGTGCCAGCAGTAAGGACAGGGGGAAGGCTAATGAGCAGTTCTTC. Translation: CASSKDRGKANEQFF. The full variable domain, in which reference TRBV2 and TRBJ2-1 provide the parts outside the CDR3, is EPEVTQTPSHQVTQMGQEVILRCVPISNHLYFYWYRQILGQKVEFLVSFYNNEISEKSEIFDDQFSVERPDGSNFTLKIRSTKLEDSAMYFCASSKDRGKANEQFFGPGTRLTVL.

This chain connects TRBV2 to TRBJ2-7; 7 bases match TRBD1. Trimming at V came to 10 bases and at J to 0 bases, leaving 3 bases not matched to a gene. Per germline, CDR1 SNHLY and CDR2 FYNNEI. CDR3 length equals 12 residues. CDR3 DNA: TGTGCCAAGGGACAGAGCTCCTACGAGCAGTACTTC. Amino acids: CAKGQSSYEQYF.

The chain joins TRBV5-8 to TRBJ1-1; D uncertain. The CDR3 covers 12 residues. With 4 bases removed from V and 11 bases from J, the gap between germline ends came to 15 bases. Germline loops: CDR1 SGHTS, CDR2 YDEGEE. The CDR3 nucleotides are TGTGCCAGCAGCAGTATCGACCCTGGTGCTTTCTTT. Protein sequence: CASSSIDPGAFF.

The gene calls are TRBV11-2 and TRBJ1-3, with D tentatively TRBD1 (5 bases). The CDR3 sequence is 16 residues long. CDR1 and CDR2 from the germline V gene are SGHAT and FQNNGV. Trimming took off 0 bases at V and 2 bases at J, with 11 bases between the two ends. In DNA form, the CDR3 reads TGTGCCAGCAGCTTAGAAGACAGCCAGCCTGGAAACACCATATATTTT. Translated, it gives CASSLEDSQPGNTIYF.

This clone showed up just a few times. This chain links TRBV6-5 with TRBJ1-4; no firm D call. Trimming took off 3 bases at V and 8 bases at J, with 13 bases between the two ends. The CDR3 length is 14 residues. Germline V gene data show CDR1 as MNHEY and CDR2 as SVGAGI. In nucleotides, the CDR3 is TGTGCCAGCAGTTATTCAACCTTTAGGGAAAAACTGTTTTTT. This gives the protein CASSYSTFREKLFF.